This TCR beta chain came from a study of response to subunit inactivated influenza vaccine. Germline-derived CDR1 and CDR2 are DFQATT and SNEGSKA (reference sequence). The germline V and J ends were trimmed by 5 bases and 4 bases, with 16 bases remaining between them. The CDR3 has 14 amino acids. This clonotype occurred many times. TCRdb reanalysed the RT-PCR reads using MiXCR and keeps one entry per CDR3 protein. The sample carries about 540,000 distinct CDR3 sequences, around 21% recorded once. The data were also submitted as part of a second study, on T cells expressing NK-cell markers. That report adds: UMI-tagged 5'RACE template switching yielded the TCR beta cDNA. The study drew TCR beta repertoires from sorted CD3+CD56+NKG2C+, CD3+CD56+NKG2C- and CD3+CD56-NKG2C+ T cells. An anti-gamma-delta TCR antibody was added in several experiments. It restricted sorting to alpha-beta TCR-expressing T cells. The study found dominant NKG2C+ clonotypes at about 1.0-7.0% of CD8+ T cells in about six donors. Uncertainty persisted over the HCMV specificity of expanded NKG2C+ T cell clones.

The sequenced sample was CD4+ T cells sorted from PBMCs, obtained less than 13 days after vaccination. This TCR was recovered from a man between 45 and 60 years old who received an inactivated influenza vaccine. The rearrangement uses TRBV20-1 and TRBJ2-3; D may be TRBD1 (6 bases). The CDR3 spells CSAPDSGGADTQYF. The CDR3 bases are TGCAGTGCTCCTGATTCTGGGGGCGCAGATACGCAGTATTTT.